The clone carrying this T cell receptor (beta chain) was seen ten or more times. What it recognizes is unknown. Across 18 months, stable Graves' hyperthyroidism was marked by no progression to ophthalmopathy. The data derive from a study of T cells in Graves' hyperthyroidism and ophthalmopathy. Using RNA transcripts as the source, TCR beta CDR3 regions were amplified. The TCR CDR3 was amplified in a first-round RT-PCR using the HTBI primer set. TCRdb redid the calling of the multiplex PCR reads with MiXCR, one entry per CDR3 protein. The sample yields around 450,000 distinct CDR3 sequences, approximately 13% seen once. Study-level findings and limits: Among thyroid clonotypes expanded above 0.001, most also appeared in blood.

Germline-derived CDR1 and CDR2 are SGHRS and YFSETQ. The CDR3 is 17 amino acids. Trimming shortened V by 0 bases and J by 0 bases, and 15 bases separated the two germline ends. The specimen sequenced was blood. The receptor was derived from a woman under 30 with Graves' hyperthyroidism. V gene TRBV5-1 combines with J gene TRBJ1-1; no firm D call. CDR3 sequence: CASSLGRSETMNTEAFF. The CDR3 region has the DNA TGCGCCAGCAGCTTGGGTCGTTCAGAGACCATGAACACTGAAGCTTTCTTT.